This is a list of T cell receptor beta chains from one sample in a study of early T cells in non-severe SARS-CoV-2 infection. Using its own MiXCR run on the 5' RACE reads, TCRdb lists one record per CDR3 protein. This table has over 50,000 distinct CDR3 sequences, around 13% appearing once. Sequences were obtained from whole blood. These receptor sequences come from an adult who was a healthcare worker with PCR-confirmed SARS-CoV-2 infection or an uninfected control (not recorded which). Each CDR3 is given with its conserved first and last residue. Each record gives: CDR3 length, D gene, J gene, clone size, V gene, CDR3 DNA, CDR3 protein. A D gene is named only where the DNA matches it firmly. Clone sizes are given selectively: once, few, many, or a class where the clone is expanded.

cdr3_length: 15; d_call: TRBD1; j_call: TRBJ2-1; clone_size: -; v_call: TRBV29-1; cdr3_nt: TGCAGCGTCGAATATGGACAGGGGGCGAACAATGAGCAGTTCTTC; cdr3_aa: CSVEYGQGANNEQFF
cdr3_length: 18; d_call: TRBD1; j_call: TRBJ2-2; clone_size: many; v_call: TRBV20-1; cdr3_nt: TGCAGTGCTAGAGTCTTGAATAGGGGACAGGGGAACACCGGGGAGCTGTTTTTT; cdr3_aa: CSARVLNRGQGNTGELFF
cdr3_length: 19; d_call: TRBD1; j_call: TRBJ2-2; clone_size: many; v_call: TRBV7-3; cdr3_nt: TGTGCCAGCAGCTTCCTCCGGGACAGGAGACAATCGAACACCGGGGAGCTGTTTTTT; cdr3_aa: CASSFLRDRRQSNTGELFF
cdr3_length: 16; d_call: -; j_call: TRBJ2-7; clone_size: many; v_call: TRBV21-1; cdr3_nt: TGTGCCAGCAGCAGTCACAGGAGGGCACACTCCTACGAGCAGTACTTC; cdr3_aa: CASSSHRRAHSYEQYF
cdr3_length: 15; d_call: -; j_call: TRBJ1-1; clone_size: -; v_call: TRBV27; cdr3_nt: TGTGCCAGCAGTGCCTGGCCGGGTCTGAACACTGAAGCTTTCTTT; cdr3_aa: CASSAWPGLNTEAFF
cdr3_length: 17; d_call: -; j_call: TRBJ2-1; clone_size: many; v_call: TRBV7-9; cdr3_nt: TGTGCCAGCAGCCCCAGCCTTACAGGGAAAGGCTACAATGAGCAGTTCTTC; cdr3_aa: CASSPSLTGKGYNEQFF
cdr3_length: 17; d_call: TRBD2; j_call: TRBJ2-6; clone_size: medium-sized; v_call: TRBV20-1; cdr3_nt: TGCAGTGCTAGATCCGGGACTACGGGCTCTGGGGCCAACGTCCTGACTTTC; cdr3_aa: CSARSGTTGSGANVLTF
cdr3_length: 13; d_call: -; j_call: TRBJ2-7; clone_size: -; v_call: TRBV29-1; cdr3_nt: TGCAGCATTTCGTACAGCAACCGCTACGAGCAGTACTTC; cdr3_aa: CSISYSNRYEQYF
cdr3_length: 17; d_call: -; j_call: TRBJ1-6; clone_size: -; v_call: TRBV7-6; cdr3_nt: TGTGCCAGCAGCCCCCGTGGGCTCCCAAGCTATAATTCACCCCTCCACTTT; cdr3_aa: CASSPRGLPSYNSPLHF
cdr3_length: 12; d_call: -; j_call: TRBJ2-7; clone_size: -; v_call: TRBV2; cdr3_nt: TGTGCCAGCTGCGACCAAGCTAGGGAGCAGTACTTC; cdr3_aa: CASCDQAREQYF
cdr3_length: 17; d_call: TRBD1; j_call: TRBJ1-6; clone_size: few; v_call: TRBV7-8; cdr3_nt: TGTGCCAGCAGCTTAACGACGAGGGGGCTTGGGAATTCACCCCTCCACTTT; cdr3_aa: CASSLTTRGLGNSPLHF
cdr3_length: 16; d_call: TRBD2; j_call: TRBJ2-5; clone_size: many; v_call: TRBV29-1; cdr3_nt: TGCAGCGTTCGGCTAGCGGGAGGGGGGCCCCAAGAGACCCAGTACTTC; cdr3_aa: CSVRLAGGGPQETQYF
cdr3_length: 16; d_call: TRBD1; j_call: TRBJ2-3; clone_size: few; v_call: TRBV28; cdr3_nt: TGTGCCAGCAGTCTCTCCGGGACAGCCGGCACAGATACGCAGTATTTT; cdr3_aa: CASSLSGTAGTDTQYF
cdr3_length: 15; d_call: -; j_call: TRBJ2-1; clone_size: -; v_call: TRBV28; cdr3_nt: TGTGCCAGCAGTTTAAGTGGCGGTGGATACAATGAGCAGTTCTTC; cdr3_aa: CASSLSGGGYNEQFF
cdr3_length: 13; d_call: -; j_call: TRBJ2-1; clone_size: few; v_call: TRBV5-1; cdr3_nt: TGCGCCAGCAGCTTTTCCGGGACGGTTGAGCAGTTCTTC; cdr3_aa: CASSFSGTVEQFF
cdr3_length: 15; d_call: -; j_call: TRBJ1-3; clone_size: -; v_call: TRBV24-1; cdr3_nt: TGTGCCACCAGTGACGCCAGGGGTGCTGGAAACACCATATATTTT; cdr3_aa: CATSDARGAGNTIYF
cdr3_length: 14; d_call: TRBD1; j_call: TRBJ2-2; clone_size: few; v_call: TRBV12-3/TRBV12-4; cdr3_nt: TGTGCCAGCCCAGGGGGCGCACGGACCGGGGAGCTGTTTTTT; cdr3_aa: CASPGGARTGELFF
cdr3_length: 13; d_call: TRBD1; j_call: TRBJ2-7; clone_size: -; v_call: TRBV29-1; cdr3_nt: TGCAGCGTCAAGACAGGGACGAGGTACGAGCAGTACTTC; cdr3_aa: CSVKTGTRYEQYF
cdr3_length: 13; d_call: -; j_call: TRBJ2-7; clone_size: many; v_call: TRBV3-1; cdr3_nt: TGTGCCAGCAGCCAAGGGGATGGGAGGCAGCAGTACTTC; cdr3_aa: CASSQGDGRQQYF
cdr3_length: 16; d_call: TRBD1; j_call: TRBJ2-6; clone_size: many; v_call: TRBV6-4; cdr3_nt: TGTGCCAGCAGCTTGACAGGGAGTCCTGGGGCCAACGTCCTGACTTTC; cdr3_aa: CASSLTGSPGANVLTF
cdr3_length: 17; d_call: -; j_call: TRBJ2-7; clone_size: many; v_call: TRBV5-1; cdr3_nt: TGCGCCAGCAGCTTGGGAGCGGGACAAGACCTCTCCTACGAGCAGTACTTC; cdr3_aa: CASSLGAGQDLSYEQYF
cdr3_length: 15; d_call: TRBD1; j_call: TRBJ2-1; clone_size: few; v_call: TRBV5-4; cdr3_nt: TGTGCCAGCCGCTGGCCGGGACAGGGTAACAATGAGCAGTTCTTC; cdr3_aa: CASRWPGQGNNEQFF
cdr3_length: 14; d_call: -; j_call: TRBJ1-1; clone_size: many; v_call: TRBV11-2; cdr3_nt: TGTGCCAGCAGCTTAGGGTCCCTTAGCACTGAAGCTTTCTTT; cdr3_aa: CASSLGSLSTEAFF
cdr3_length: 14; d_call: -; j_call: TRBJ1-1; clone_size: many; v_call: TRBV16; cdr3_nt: TGTGCCAGCAGCTCCTACCCAGGGTTAGGTGAAGCTTTCTTT; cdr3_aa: CASSSYPGLGEAFF
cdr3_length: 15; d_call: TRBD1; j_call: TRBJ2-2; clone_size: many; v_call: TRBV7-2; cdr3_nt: TGTGCCAGCAGCTCTCTGACAGGGGGGCCCGGGGAGCTGTTTTTT; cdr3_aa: CASSSLTGGPGELFF
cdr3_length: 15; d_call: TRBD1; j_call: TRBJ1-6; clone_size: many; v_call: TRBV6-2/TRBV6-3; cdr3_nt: TGTGCCAGCAGACCCACAGGGGGTTATAATTCACCCCTCCACTTT; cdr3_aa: CASRPTGGYNSPLHF
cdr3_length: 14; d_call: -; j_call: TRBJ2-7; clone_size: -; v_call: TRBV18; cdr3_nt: TGTGCCAGCTCACCAGTCGGGGACGGAATCGAGCAGTACTTC; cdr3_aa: CASSPVGDGIEQYF
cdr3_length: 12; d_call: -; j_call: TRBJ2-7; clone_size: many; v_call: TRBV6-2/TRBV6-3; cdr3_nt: TGTGCCAGCTGGAACTACATATACGAGCAGTACTTC; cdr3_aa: CASWNYIYEQYF
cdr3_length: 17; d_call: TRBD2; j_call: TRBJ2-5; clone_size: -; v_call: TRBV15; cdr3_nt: TGTGCCACCAGCAACCGTAACGGGGCGGGGGTCCAAGAGACCCAGTACTTC; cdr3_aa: CATSNRNGAGVQETQYF
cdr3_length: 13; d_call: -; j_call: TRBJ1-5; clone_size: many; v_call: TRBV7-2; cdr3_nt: TGTGCCACCTCGGCAGGGACCGATCAGCCCCAGCATTTT; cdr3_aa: CATSAGTDQPQHF
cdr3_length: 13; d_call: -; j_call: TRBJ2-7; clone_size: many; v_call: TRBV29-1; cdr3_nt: TGCAGCGTTGTCCTTAAGGGGGCCTACGAGCAGTACTTC; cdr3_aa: CSVVLKGAYEQYF